This T cell receptor (beta chain) derives from a study of T cell responses to AZD1222 COVID-19 vaccine. A note on this clone: Its target is unknown.

Regarding the study as a whole: Clonal diversity was possibly underestimated, and the donors were mostly white British, with more females. Spike-specific TCR breadth and depth both grew after two AZD1222 doses. Just a handful of AZD1222 recipients tested seropositive at baseline. After the peak T cell response, and only then, were repertoires sampled.

Method: immunoSEQ multiplex PCR; TCRdb's copy keeps in-frame clones and lacks some. This repertoire shows about 160,000 clones, around 90% found once; its top ten account for roughly 4.4%. The sequences come from peripheral blood, collected on day 0 of MenACWY control vaccination. The TCR was taken from an adult in good health.

The CDR3 reads CASSRRDRGGYTF. For the CDR3, the DNA is TGTGCCAGCAGCCGCAGGGATCGAGGTGGCTACACCTTC. The rearrangement joins TRBV3-1 (or the pseudogene TRBV3-2) to TRBJ1-2, with a weak D call TRBD1 (5 bases). Germline values: CDR1 LGHDT, CDR2 YNNKEL (reference sequence). CDR3 length equals 13 residues. V dropped 4 bases and J dropped 7 bases, with 13 bases sitting between them.